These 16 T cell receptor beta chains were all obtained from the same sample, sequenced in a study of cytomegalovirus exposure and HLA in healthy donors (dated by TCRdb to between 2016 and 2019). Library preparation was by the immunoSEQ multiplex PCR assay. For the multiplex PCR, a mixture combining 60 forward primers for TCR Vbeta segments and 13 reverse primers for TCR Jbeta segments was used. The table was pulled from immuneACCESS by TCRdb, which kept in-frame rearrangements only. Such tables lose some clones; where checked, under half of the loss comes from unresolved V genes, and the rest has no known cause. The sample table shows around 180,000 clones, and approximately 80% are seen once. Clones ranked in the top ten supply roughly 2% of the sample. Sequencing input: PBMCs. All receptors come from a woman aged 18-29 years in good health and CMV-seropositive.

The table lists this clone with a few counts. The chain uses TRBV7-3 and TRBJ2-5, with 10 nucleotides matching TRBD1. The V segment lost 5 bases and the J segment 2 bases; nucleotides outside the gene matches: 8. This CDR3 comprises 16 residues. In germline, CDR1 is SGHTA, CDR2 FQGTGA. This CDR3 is CASSPGDRGSQETQYF. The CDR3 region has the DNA TGTGCCAGCAGCCCAGGGGACAGGGGATCACAAGAGACCCAGTACTTC.

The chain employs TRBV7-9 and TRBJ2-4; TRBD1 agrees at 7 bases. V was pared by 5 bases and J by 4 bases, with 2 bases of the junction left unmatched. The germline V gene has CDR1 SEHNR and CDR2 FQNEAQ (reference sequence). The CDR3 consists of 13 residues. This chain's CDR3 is CASSTGQKNIQYF. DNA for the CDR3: TGTGCCAGCAGCACGGGACAGAAAAACATTCAGTACTTC.

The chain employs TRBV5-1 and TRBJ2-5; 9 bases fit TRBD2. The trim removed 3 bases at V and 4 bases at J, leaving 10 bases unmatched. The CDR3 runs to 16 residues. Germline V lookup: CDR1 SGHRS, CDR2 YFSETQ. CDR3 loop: CASSWTSQRGAETQYF. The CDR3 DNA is TGCGCCAGCAGCTGGACCTCCCAGCGGGGGGCAGAGACCCAGTACTTC.

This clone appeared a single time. CDR3 DNA sequence: TGTGCCAGCAGCTCAACTTGGACTAGCGGGGGGGGGAATGAGCAGTTCTTC. Amino acid sequence: CASSSTWTSGGGNEQFF. The gene calls are TRBV5-8 and TRBJ2-1; TRBD2 matches at 15 bases. The junction had 8 bases not matched to a gene; V was cut back by 3 bases and J by 7 bases. CDR1 and CDR2 (germline): SGHTS, YDEGEE. The CDR3 has 17 residues.

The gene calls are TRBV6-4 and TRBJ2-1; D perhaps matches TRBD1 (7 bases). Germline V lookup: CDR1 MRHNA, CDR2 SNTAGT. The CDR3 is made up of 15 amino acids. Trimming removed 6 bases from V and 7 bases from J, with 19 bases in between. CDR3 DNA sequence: TGTGCCAGCAGCCTTACAGGGGCAAGCGGGAATGAGCAGTTCTTC. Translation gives CASSLTGASGNEQFF.

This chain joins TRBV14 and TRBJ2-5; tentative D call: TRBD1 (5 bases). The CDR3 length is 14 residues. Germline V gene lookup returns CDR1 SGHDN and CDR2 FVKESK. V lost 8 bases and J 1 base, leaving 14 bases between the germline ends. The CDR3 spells CASARDSAQETQYF. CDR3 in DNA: TGTGCCAGCGCCCGAGACAGCGCCCAAGAGACCCAGTACTTC.

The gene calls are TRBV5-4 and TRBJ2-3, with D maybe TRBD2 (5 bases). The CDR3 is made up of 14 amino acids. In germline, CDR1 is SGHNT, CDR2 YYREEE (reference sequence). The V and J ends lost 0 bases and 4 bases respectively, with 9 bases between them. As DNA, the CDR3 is TGTGCCAGCAGCTTGGCAGGAGGCGCAGATACGCAGTATTTT. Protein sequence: CASSLAGGADTQYF.

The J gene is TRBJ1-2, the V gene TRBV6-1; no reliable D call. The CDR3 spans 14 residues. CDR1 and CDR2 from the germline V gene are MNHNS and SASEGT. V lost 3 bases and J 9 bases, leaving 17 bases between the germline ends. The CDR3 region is CASSDRGDDESYTF. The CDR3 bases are TGTGCCAGCAGTGATCGGGGAGATGACGAAAGCTACACCTTC.

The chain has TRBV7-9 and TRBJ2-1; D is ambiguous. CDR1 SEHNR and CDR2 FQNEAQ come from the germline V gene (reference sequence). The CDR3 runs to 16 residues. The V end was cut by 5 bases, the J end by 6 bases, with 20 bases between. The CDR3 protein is CASSPVGRSFINEQFF. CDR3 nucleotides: TGTGCCAGCAGCCCCGTTGGCAGGTCCTTTATCAATGAGCAGTTCTTC.

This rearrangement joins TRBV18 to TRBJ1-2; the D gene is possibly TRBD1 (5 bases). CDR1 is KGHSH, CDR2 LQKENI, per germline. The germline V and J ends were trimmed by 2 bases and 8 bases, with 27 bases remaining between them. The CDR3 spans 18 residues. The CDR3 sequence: CASSPARTRTLTTRGYTF. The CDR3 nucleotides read TGTGCCAGCTCACCAGCCAGGACAAGAACCCTTACTACGCGCGGCTACACCTTC.

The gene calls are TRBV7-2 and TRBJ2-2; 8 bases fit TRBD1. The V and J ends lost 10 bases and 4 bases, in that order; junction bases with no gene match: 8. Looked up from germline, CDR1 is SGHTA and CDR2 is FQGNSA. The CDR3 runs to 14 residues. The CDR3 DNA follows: TGTGCCACAATGGACAGGGTCGGCACCGGGGAGCTGTTTTTT. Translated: CATMDRVGTGELFF.

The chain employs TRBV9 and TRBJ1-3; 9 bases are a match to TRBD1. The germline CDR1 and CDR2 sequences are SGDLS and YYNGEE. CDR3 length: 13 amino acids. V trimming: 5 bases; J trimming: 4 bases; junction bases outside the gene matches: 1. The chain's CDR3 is CASRGTGGNTIYF. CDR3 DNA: TGTGCCAGCAGGGGGACAGGGGGAAACACCATATATTTT.

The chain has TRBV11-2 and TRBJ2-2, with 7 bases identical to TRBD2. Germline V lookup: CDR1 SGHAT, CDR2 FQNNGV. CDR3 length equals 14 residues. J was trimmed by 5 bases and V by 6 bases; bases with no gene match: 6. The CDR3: CASRLGGGTGELFF. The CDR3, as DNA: TGTGCCAGCAGACTCGGCGGGGGAACCGGGGAGCTGTTTTTT.

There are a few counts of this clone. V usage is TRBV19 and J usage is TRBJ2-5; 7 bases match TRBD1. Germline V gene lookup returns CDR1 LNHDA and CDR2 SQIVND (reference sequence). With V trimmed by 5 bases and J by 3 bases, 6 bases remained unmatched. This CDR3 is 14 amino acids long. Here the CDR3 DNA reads TGTGCCAGTAGTGCAGGGACAGACGAAGAGACCCAGTACTTC. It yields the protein CASSAGTDEETQYF. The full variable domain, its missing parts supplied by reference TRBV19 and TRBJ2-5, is DGGITQSPKYLFRKEGQNVTLSCEQNLNHDAMYWYRQDPGQGLRLIYYSQIVNDFQKGDIAEGYSVSREKKESFPLTVTSAQKNPTAFYLCASSAGTDEETQYFGPGTRLLVL.

The CDR3 DNA reads as TGTGCCAGCAGCTTATCTTACGGTCAAGACGAGCAGTACTTC. Translated: CASSLSYGQDEQYF. The rearrangement links TRBV7-9 to TRBJ2-7; no clear D. CDR3 length equals 14 residues. Germline CDR1 SEHNR, CDR2 FQNEAQ (reference sequence). V lost 2 bases and J lost 5, with 13 bases in between.

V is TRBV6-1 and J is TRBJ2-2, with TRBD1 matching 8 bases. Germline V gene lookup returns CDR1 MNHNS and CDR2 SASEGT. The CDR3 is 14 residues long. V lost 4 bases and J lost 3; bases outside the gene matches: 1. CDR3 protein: CASSAQGDTGELFF. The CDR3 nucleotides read TGTGCCAGCAGTGCACAGGGGGACACCGGGGAGCTGTTTTTT.